The T cell receptor (beta chain) described here comes from a study of T and B cells in COVID-19 patients. TRB rearrangements were amplified by multiplex PCR with BIOMED2 TRB-A/B primers. TCRdb ran MiXCR on the multiplex PCR reads and lists one entry per CDR3 protein. The sample comprises around 8,200 distinct CDR3 sequences, approximately 24% of which are singletons, and about a sixth rests with the top ten. Per the germline V gene, CDR1 is MNHNS and CDR2 is SASEGT. The V and J ends lost 6 bases and 0 bases respectively, with 8 bases between them. The length of the CDR3 is 13 residues. From blood, about 250-500 ng of genomic DNA served as TRB template.

Material: blood. The V and J genes are TRBV6-1 and TRBJ1-1; the D gene is possibly TRBD1 (5 bases). The receptor was isolated from a human donor with active COVID-19. The CDR3 bases are TGTGCCAGCAGGGTGACAGTGAACACTGAAGCTTTCTTT. Translated: CASRVTVNTEAFF.